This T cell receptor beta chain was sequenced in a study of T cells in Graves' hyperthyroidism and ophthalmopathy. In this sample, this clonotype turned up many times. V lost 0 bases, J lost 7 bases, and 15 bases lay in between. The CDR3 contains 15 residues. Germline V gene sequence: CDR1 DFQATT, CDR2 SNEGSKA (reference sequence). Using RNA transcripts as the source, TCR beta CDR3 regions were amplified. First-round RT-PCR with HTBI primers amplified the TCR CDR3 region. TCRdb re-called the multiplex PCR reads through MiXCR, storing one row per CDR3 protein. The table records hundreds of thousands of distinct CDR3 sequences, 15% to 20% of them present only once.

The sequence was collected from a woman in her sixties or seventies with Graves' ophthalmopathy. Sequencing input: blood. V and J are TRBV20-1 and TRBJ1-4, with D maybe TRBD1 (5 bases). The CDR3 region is CSARDPGQEGEKLFF. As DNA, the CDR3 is TGCAGTGCTAGAGATCCCGGACAAGAGGGTGAAAAACTGTTTTTT.